The 7 T cell receptor beta chains given below trace back to one sample, sequenced in a study of blood T cell repertoires in COVID-19. Here immunoSEQ multiplex PCR was the method, and the copy in TCRdb shows in-frame clones only, minus some. The repertoire holds around 150,000 clones, with 80% to 90% as singletons. What was sequenced was peripheral blood. Receptors were obtained from a woman aged 55-75 years with COVID-19, enrolled during active disease.

The chain recombines TRBV6-1 with TRBJ1-6, with unresolved D. Trimming took 2 bases from V and 9 from J, leaving 14 bases between them. The CDR3 consists of 15 residues. Germline V gene lookup returns CDR1 MNHNS and CDR2 SASEGT. The CDR3 DNA follows: TGTGCCAGCAGTGAACCCGGACGGGGAAGTTCACCCCTCCACTTT. It yields the protein CASSEPGRGSSPLHF.

This rearrangement joins TRBV18 to TRBJ1-4, with a tentative D call TRBD1 (5 bases). Looked up from germline, CDR1 is KGHSH and CDR2 is LQKENI. The V and J ends lost 4 bases and 5 bases respectively, with 8 bases between them. This CDR3 has 13 amino acids. DNA for the CDR3: TGTGCCAGCTCACAGGGGATGAATGAAAAACTGTTTTTT. Its protein is CASSQGMNEKLFF.

This clone was detected once. The J gene is TRBJ2-1, the V gene TRBV6-5, with a tentative D call TRBD1 (6 bases). Trimming took off 0 bases at V and 6 bases at J, with 15 bases between the two ends. The CDR3 extends over 16 amino acids. The germline V gene has CDR1 MNHEY and CDR2 SVGAGI. The CDR3 DNA sequence: TGTGCCAGCAGTTACTCATCGGCAGGGGATAGCAATGAGCAGTTCTTC. Residues: CASSYSSAGDSNEQFF.

This rearrangement joins TRBV20-1 to TRBJ1-4; D gene unclear. The CDR3 contains 11 residues. Germline V CDR1 and CDR2: DFQATT, SNEGSKA (reference sequence). Trimming left V 4 bases short and J 8 bases short, with 8 bases between. CDR3 sequence: CSAISGEKLFF. CDR3 nucleotides: TGCAGTGCTATTTCAGGAGAAAAACTGTTTTTT.

This chain joins TRBV19 and TRBJ2-1; 9 bases fit TRBD2. The V segment lost 5 bases and the J segment 7 bases; nucleotides outside the gene matches: 12. Germline loops: CDR1 LNHDA, CDR2 SQIVND (reference sequence). The CDR3 is 16 amino acids. The CDR3 spells CASSPLGSGRSNEQFF. The CDR3 DNA sequence: TGTGCCAGTAGTCCCCTGGGTAGCGGGAGATCTAATGAGCAGTTCTTC.

This rearrangement joins TRBV13 to TRBJ1-1, with D possibly TRBD1 on 5 matching bases. From germline, CDR1 is PRHDT and CDR2 FYEKMQ (reference sequence). V lost 10 bases and J 1 base, leaving 13 bases between the germline ends. The CDR3 runs 13 residues. The CDR3 nucleotides are TGTGCCACCCGTTCGGGGGGGAACACTGAAGCTTTCTTT. This translates into CATRSGGNTEAFF. Full variable domain (outside the CDR3, taken from reference TRBV13 and TRBJ1-1): AAGVIQSPRHLIKEKRETATLKCYPIPRHDTVYWYQQGPGQDPQFLISFYEKMQSDKGSIPDRFSAQQFSDYHSELNMSSLELGDSALYFCATRSGGNTEAFFGQGTRLTVV.

This chain uses TRBV14 with TRBJ1-1; D is undetermined. Trimming took 2 bases from V and 1 from J, leaving 11 bases between them. Per germline, CDR1 SGHDN and CDR2 FVKESK. The length of the CDR3 is 15 residues. CDR3 in amino acids: CASSQRRGGNTEAFF. The CDR3 DNA sequence: TGTGCCAGCAGCCAACGTCGGGGAGGGAACACTGAAGCTTTCTTT.